The rows below give T cell receptor beta chains drawn from one sample of a study of blood T cell repertoires in COVID-19. Assay used: immunoSEQ multiplex PCR; TCRdb lists only in-frame clones, some missing. The table includes 150,000 to 200,000 clones, over 80% detected once. What was sequenced was PBMCs or T cells enriched from blood (not recorded which). These receptors were taken from a woman in her fifties or sixties who had recovered from COVID-19. The CDR3 runs from the conserved cysteine through the conserved F or W. Each record gives: V gene, J gene, D gene, clone size, CDR3 protein, CDR3 DNA. The D gene is left open where the match is weak. For some rows the clone size is stated as once, few or many, or as a class when expanded; others skip it.

V gene: TRBV27; J gene: TRBJ1-6; D gene: TRBD1; clone size: once; CDR3 protein: CASSLSGQGLGSPLHF; CDR3 DNA: TGTGCCAGCAGTTTATCGGGACAGGGCCTGGGCTCACCCCTCCACTTT
V gene: TRBV9; J gene: TRBJ2-5; D gene: TRBD2; clone size: .; CDR3 protein: CASSVSGGGQETQYF; CDR3 DNA: TGTGCCAGCAGCGTTAGCGGGGGGGGACAAGAGACCCAGTACTTC
V gene: TRBV11-2; J gene: TRBJ2-1; D gene: .; clone size: few; CDR3 protein: CASSLGITLTGPLYNEQFF; CDR3 DNA: TGTGCCAGCAGCTTAGGAATAACCCTGACAGGCCCCCTTTACAATGAGCAGTTCTTC
V gene: TRBV2; J gene: TRBJ1-1; D gene: .; clone size: .; CDR3 protein: CASSASNTEAFF; CDR3 DNA: TGTGCCAGCAGTGCTTCGAACACTGAAGCTTTCTTT
V gene: TRBV5-4; J gene: TRBJ1-2; D gene: .; clone size: .; CDR3 protein: CASHRPPAPYGYTF; CDR3 DNA: TGTGCCAGCCACCGCCCCCCCGCGCCCTATGGCTACACCTTC
V gene: TRBV19; J gene: TRBJ1-3; D gene: TRBD1; clone size: once; CDR3 protein: CASSRQGSNTIYF; CDR3 DNA: TGTGCCAGTAGTCGACAGGGGAGCAACACCATATATTTT
V gene: TRBV3-1/TRBV3-2; J gene: TRBJ1-1; D gene: .; clone size: .; CDR3 protein: CASSLRGNTEAFF; CDR3 DNA: TGTGCCAGCAGCCTGCGGGGGAACACTGAAGCTTTCTTT
V gene: TRBV14; J gene: TRBJ2-1; D gene: TRBD1; clone size: .; CDR3 protein: CASSPFGQGHNEQFF; CDR3 DNA: TGTGCCAGCAGCCCCTTCGGACAGGGTCACAATGAGCAGTTCTTC
V gene: TRBV7-3; J gene: TRBJ2-1; D gene: TRBD2; clone size: .; CDR3 protein: CASSLTSGGSEQFF; CDR3 DNA: TGTGCCAGCAGCTTAACTAGCGGGGGGTCGGAGCAGTTCTTC
V gene: TRBV7-9; J gene: TRBJ2-7; D gene: TRBD2; clone size: .; CDR3 protein: CASSPVLGREFYEQYF; CDR3 DNA: TGTGCCAGCAGCCCCGTCTTGGGGAGGGAATTCTACGAGCAGTACTTC
V gene: TRBV12-3/TRBV12-4; J gene: TRBJ1-2; D gene: TRBD1; clone size: .; CDR3 protein: CASSLGNRGGYTF; CDR3 DNA: TGTGCCAGCAGTTTAGGGAACAGGGGGGGCTACACCTTC
V gene: TRBV9; J gene: TRBJ2-2; D gene: .; clone size: few; CDR3 protein: CASSVGGSFAGELFF; CDR3 DNA: TGTGCCAGCAGCGTAGGTGGTAGCTTCGCCGGGGAGCTGTTTTTT
V gene: TRBV19; J gene: TRBJ2-1; D gene: .; clone size: .; CDR3 protein: CASRSRVLGEQFF; CDR3 DNA: TGTGCCAGTAGATCCCGAGTTCTTGGTGAGCAGTTCTTC
V gene: TRBV11-2; J gene: TRBJ1-5; D gene: .; clone size: .; CDR3 protein: CASSLEPGQPQHF; CDR3 DNA: TGTGCCAGCAGCTTAGAACCGGGGCAGCCCCAGCATTTT
V gene: TRBV19; J gene: TRBJ2-7; D gene: TRBD1; clone size: .; CDR3 protein: CASSEPLDRAEQYF; CDR3 DNA: TGTGCCAGTAGTGAACCCCTGGACAGGGCCGAGCAGTACTTC
V gene: TRBV5-4; J gene: TRBJ2-2; D gene: .; clone size: few; CDR3 protein: CASSFEGRTGELFF; CDR3 DNA: TGTGCCAGCAGCTTCGAGGGAAGGACCGGGGAGCTGTTTTTT
V gene: TRBV29-1; J gene: TRBJ1-1; D gene: TRBD1; clone size: .; CDR3 protein: CSVRGTGVNTEAFF; CDR3 DNA: TGCAGCGTTCGCGGGACAGGGGTGAACACTGAAGCTTTCTTT
V gene: TRBV27; J gene: TRBJ2-1; D gene: .; clone size: .; CDR3 protein: CASSLGRFDEQFF; CDR3 DNA: TGTGCCAGCAGTTTAGGCCGATTCGATGAGCAGTTCTTC
V gene: TRBV23-1; J gene: TRBJ2-1; D gene: TRBD2; clone size: .; CDR3 protein: CASSQGTSGRSTSDYNEQFF; CDR3 DNA: TGCGCCAGCAGTCAGGGGACTAGCGGGAGATCAACATCTGACTACAATGAGCAGTTCTTC
V gene: TRBV7-6; J gene: TRBJ2-3; D gene: TRBD2; clone size: many; CDR3 protein: CASSLGGGRALDTQYF; CDR3 DNA: TGTGCCAGCAGCCTCGGCGGCGGGAGGGCCTTAGATACGCAGTATTTT
V gene: TRBV10-2; J gene: TRBJ2-3; D gene: .; clone size: .; CDR3 protein: CASSYPGSDTQYF; CDR3 DNA: TGCGCCAGCAGTTACCCCGGGTCAGATACGCAGTATTTT
V gene: TRBV2; J gene: TRBJ2-7; D gene: TRBD1; clone size: .; CDR3 protein: CASKGQAFSYEQYF; CDR3 DNA: TGTGCCAGCAAGGGACAGGCATTCTCCTACGAGCAGTACTTC
V gene: TRBV5-5; J gene: TRBJ2-5; D gene: .; clone size: .; CDR3 protein: CASSFRETQYF; CDR3 DNA: TGTGCCAGCAGCTTCAGGGAGACCCAGTACTTC
V gene: TRBV2; J gene: TRBJ2-5; D gene: .; clone size: .; CDR3 protein: CASSERGRETQYF; CDR3 DNA: TGTGCCAGCAGTGAAAGAGGGAGAGAGACCCAGTACTTC
V gene: TRBV5-1; J gene: TRBJ2-1; D gene: TRBD2; clone size: once; CDR3 protein: CASSFGGFSYNEQFF; CDR3 DNA: TGCGCCAGCAGCTTCGGGGGGTTCTCCTACAATGAGCAGTTCTTC
V gene: TRBV27; J gene: TRBJ1-1; D gene: TRBD1; clone size: .; CDR3 protein: CASSRGQMNTEAFF; CDR3 DNA: TGTGCCAGCAGCCGGGGACAGATGAACACTGAAGCTTTCTTT
V gene: TRBV9; J gene: TRBJ1-1; D gene: .; clone size: .; CDR3 protein: CASSSDGYTEAFF; CDR3 DNA: TGTGCCAGCAGCTCCGATGGCTACACTGAAGCTTTCTTT
V gene: TRBV11-3; J gene: TRBJ2-1; D gene: .; clone size: .; CDR3 protein: CASSSSRLADEQFF; CDR3 DNA: TGTGCCAGCAGCTCAAGCCGACTGGCCGATGAGCAGTTCTTC
V gene: TRBV30; J gene: TRBJ1-6; D gene: TRBD1; clone size: .; CDR3 protein: CAWSVGGTGGSPLHF; CDR3 DNA: TGTGCCTGGAGTGTAGGGGGGACAGGGGGTTCACCCCTCCACTTT
V gene: TRBV7-3; J gene: TRBJ2-1; D gene: TRBD2; clone size: .; CDR3 protein: CASSLLPGTSGRAGNEQFF; CDR3 DNA: TGTGCCAGCAGCTTACTTCCCGGGACTAGCGGGAGGGCGGGCAATGAGCAGTTCTTC
V gene: TRBV19; J gene: TRBJ1-5; D gene: .; clone size: .; CDR3 protein: CASSMGQGRQPQHF; CDR3 DNA: TGTGCCAGTAGTATGGGGCAGGGTCGCCAGCCCCAGCATTTT
V gene: TRBV6-5; J gene: TRBJ1-5; D gene: .; clone size: few; CDR3 protein: CASTSGGGNQPQHF; CDR3 DNA: TGTGCCAGCACTTCGGGGGGCGGCAATCAGCCCCAGCATTTT
V gene: TRBV19; J gene: TRBJ2-1; D gene: .; clone size: .; CDR3 protein: CASSPRLAPPRNEQFF; CDR3 DNA: TGTGCCAGTAGTCCCCGTTTAGCGCCCCCGCGGAATGAGCAGTTCTTC
V gene: TRBV5-1; J gene: TRBJ1-5; D gene: .; clone size: .; CDR3 protein: CASSPQGSSNQPQHF; CDR3 DNA: TGCGCCAGCAGCCCACAGGGTTCAAGCAATCAGCCCCAGCATTTT
V gene: TRBV6-5; J gene: TRBJ1-1; D gene: .; clone size: .; CDR3 protein: CASIIRGAQATEAFF; CDR3 DNA: TGTGCCAGCATCATACGGGGGGCGCAGGCCACTGAAGCTTTCTTT
V gene: TRBV28; J gene: TRBJ1-2; D gene: .; clone size: once; CDR3 protein: CASNVRGGYTF; CDR3 DNA: TGTGCCAGCAACGTCAGGGGTGGCTACACCTTC
V gene: TRBV30; J gene: TRBJ2-7; D gene: .; clone size: .; CDR3 protein: CAWSVRLISSGRQYF; CDR3 DNA: TGTGCCTGGAGTGTACGGTTAATTTCGAGTGGTAGACAGTACTTC